These 5 T cell receptor beta chains were sequenced from one sample in a study of shared clonotypes between healthy human individuals. The naive CD8 fraction comprised CD45RO-negative cells positively selected for CCR7 and excluded terminally differentiated effector memory CD45RA+ cells. The assay was immunoSEQ multiplex PCR, and TCRdb's table has in-frame clones only and misses some. The table has some 2 million clones, roughly 95% seen once. The sequencing input was naive CD8+ T cells sorted from blood. Receptors were obtained from a man between 18 and 29 years old in good health.

This rearrangement joins TRBV5-6 to TRBJ2-2, with D maybe TRBD1 (6 bases). The germline CDR1 and CDR2 sequences are SGHDT and YYEEEE. V was cut by 1 base and J by 2 bases, with 9 bases left in between. This CDR3 has 15 amino acids. The CDR3 region is CASSLWDKNTGELFF. CDR3 DNA sequence: TGTGCCAGCAGCTTGTGGGACAAAAACACCGGGGAGCTGTTTTTT.

The chain is built from TRBV20-1 and TRBJ1-2; D is ambiguous. The length of the CDR3 is 11 residues. CDR1 is DFQATT and CDR2 is SNEGSKA in the germline V gene (reference sequence). The germline V and J ends were trimmed by 4 bases and 6 bases, with 9 bases remaining between them. The CDR3 here is CSANTEDGYTF. The CDR3 region has the DNA TGCAGTGCTAATACAGAGGATGGCTACACCTTC.

The chain uses TRBV7-9 and TRBJ1-4; D uncertain. There are 15 residues in the CDR3. V was pared by 1 base and J by 8 bases, with 14 bases between. CDR1 is SEHNR and CDR2 is FQNEAQ in the germline V gene (reference sequence). CDR3 loop: CASSLVGPQEEKLFF. DNA of the CDR3: TGTGCCAGCAGCTTAGTAGGTCCCCAGGAGGAAAAACTGTTTTTT.

This clone was observed once. This chain's CDR3 is CASSQDIGESSYEQYF. The CDR3 DNA reads TGCGCCAGCAGCCAAGATATCGGCGAGAGCTCCTACGAGCAGTACTTC. The chain uses TRBV4-3 and TRBJ2-7; D is uncertain. The CDR3 spans 16 residues. CDR1 and CDR2 from the germline V gene are LGHNA and YSLEER. The V end lost 0 bases, the J end lost 0 bases, and 12 bases lay between the germline ends.

Details on this clone: The same CDR3 is also encoded by other DNA sequences in this sample. The V call is TRBV19, the J call TRBJ2-7, with D tentatively TRBD2 (6 bases). Germline V gene data show CDR1 as LNHDA and CDR2 as SQIVND (reference sequence). Trimming stripped 3 bases from V and 2 bases from J, with 11 bases between. This CDR3 contains 14 residues. This chain's CDR3 is CASSMAGGTYEQYF. In DNA form, the CDR3 reads TGTGCCAGTAGTATGGCCGGAGGGACCTACGAGCAGTACTTC.